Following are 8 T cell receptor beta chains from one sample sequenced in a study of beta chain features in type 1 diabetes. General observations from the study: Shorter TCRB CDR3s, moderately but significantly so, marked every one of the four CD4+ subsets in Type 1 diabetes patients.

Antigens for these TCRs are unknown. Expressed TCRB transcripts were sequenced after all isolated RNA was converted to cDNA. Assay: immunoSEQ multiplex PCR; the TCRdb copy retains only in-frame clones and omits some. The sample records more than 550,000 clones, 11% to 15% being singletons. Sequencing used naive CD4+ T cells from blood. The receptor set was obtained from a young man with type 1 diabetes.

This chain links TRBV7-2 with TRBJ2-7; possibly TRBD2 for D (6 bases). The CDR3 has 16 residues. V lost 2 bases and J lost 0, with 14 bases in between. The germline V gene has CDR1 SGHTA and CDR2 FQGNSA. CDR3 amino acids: CASSLLSGYSSYEQYF. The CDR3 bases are TGTGCCAGCAGCTTATTAAGCGGGTATAGCTCCTACGAGCAGTACTTC.

DNA of the CDR3: TGTGCCACCGCAAAGGACAGCTCCTATGGCTACACCTTC. It codes for CATAKDSSYGYTF. The rearrangement uses TRBV6-5 and TRBJ1-2, with D possibly matching TRBD1 (6 bases). Between the trimmed V and J ends, which lost 10 bases and 4 bases, there was a span of 16 bases. Looked up from germline, CDR1 is MNHEY and CDR2 is SVGAGI. This CDR3 spans 13 amino acids.

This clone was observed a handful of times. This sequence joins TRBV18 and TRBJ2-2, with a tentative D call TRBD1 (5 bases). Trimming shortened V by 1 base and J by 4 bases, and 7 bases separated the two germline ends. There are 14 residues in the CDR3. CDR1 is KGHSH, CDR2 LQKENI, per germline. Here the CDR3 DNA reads TGTGCCAGCTCACCACTCAGGGTCACCGGGGAGCTGTTTTTT. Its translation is CASSPLRVTGELFF. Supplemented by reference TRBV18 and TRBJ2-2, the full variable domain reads NAGVMQNPRHLVRRRGQEARLRCSPMKGHSHVYWYRQLPEEGLKFMVYLQKENIIDESGMPKERFSAEFPKEGPSILRIQQVVRGDSAAYFCASSPLRVTGELFFGEGSRLTVL.

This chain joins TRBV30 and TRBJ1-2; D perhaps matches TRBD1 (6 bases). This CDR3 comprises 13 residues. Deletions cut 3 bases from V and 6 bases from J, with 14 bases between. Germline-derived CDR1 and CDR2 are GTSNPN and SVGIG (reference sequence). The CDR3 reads CAWRGDKFNGYTF. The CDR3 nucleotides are TGTGCCTGGAGAGGGGACAAGTTCAATGGCTACACCTTC.

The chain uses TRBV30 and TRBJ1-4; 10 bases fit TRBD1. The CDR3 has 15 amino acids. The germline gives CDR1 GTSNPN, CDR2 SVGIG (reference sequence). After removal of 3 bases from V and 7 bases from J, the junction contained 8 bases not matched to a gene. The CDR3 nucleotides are TGTGCCTGGAGCGCCATGGGACAGGGGATTGAAAAACTGTTTTTT. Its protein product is CAWSAMGQGIEKLFF. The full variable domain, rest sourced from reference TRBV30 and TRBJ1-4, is SQTIHQWPATLVQPVGSPLSLECTVEGTSNPNLYWYRQAAGRGLQLLFYSVGIGQISSEVPQNLSASRPQDRQFILSSKKLLLSDSGFYLCAWSAMGQGIEKLFFGSGTQLSVL.

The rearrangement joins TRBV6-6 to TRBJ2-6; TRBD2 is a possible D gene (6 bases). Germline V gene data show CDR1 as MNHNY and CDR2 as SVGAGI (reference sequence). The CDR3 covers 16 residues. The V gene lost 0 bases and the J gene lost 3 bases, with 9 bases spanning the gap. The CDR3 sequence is CASSYSAGSGANVLTF. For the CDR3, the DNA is TGTGCCAGCAGTTACTCGGCGGGAAGTGGGGCCAACGTCCTGACTTTC.

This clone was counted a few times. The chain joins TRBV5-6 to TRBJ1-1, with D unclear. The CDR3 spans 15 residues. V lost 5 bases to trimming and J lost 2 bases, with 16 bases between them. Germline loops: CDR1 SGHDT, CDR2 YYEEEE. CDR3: CASRSRPEFNTEAFF. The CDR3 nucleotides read TGTGCCAGCAGATCTCGGCCTGAATTCAACACTGAAGCTTTCTTT.

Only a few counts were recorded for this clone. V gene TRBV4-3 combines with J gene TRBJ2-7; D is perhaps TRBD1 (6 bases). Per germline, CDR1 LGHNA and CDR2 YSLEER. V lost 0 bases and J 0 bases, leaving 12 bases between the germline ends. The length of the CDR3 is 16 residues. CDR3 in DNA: TGCGCCAGCAGCCAAGATATCAGACAGGACTCCTACGAGCAGTACTTC. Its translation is CASSQDIRQDSYEQYF.